This passage covers 11 T cell receptor beta chains from one sample sequenced in a study of shared clonotypes between healthy human individuals. Produced via immunoSEQ multiplex PCR; TCRdb's table is partial and in-frame only. The sample lists 150,000 to 200,000 clones, over 80% occurring once. Sequencing was done on a sample of naive CD4+ T cells sorted from blood. Subset of the sample: CD45RA+ positively selected. Receptors originate from a woman in her 30s in good health.

This clone has just one count. CDR3 in amino acids: CASSPESSAYNEQFF. DNA of the CDR3: TGTGCCAGCAGCCCAGAGTCTAGCGCATACAATGAGCAGTTCTTC. The V and J genes are TRBV11-3 and TRBJ2-1; a weak D match, TRBD2 (6 bases). Trimming shortened V by 5 bases and J by 4 bases, and 15 bases separated the two germline ends. Germline CDR1 is SGHNT and CDR2 is YENEEA. The CDR3 loop spans 15 amino acids.

V is TRBV9 and J is TRBJ2-5; 13 nucleotides align to TRBD2. Judging by the DNA end, TRBJ2-7 fits better; the J call may be wrong. The CDR3 covers 15 residues. CDR1 and CDR2 (germline): SGDLS, YYNGEE. CDR3 sequence reads: CASSFSTSGRYEQYF. The CDR3 region has the DNA TGTGCCAGCAGCTTCTCGACTAGCGGGAGGTACGAGCAGTACTTC.

The chain employs TRBV27 and TRBJ2-4; no clear D. Germline CDR1 reads MNHEY; CDR2 reads SMNVEV (reference sequence). CDR3 length: 16 amino acids. Trimming stripped 5 bases from V and 0 bases from J, with 14 bases between. The chain's CDR3 is CASSAPRVGAKNIQYF. The CDR3 coding sequence is TGTGCCAGCAGTGCCCCAAGAGTGGGAGCCAAAAACATTCAGTACTTC.

The chain couples TRBV11-3 to TRBJ1-1; maybe TRBD1 (6 bases). In germline, CDR1 is SGHNT, CDR2 YENEEA. CDR3 length equals 13 residues. V was cut by 5 bases and J by 7 bases, with 14 bases left in between. The CDR3 loop reads CASSIQGNGEAFF. The CDR3 nucleotides read TGTGCCAGCAGCATACAGGGAAACGGTGAAGCTTTCTTT.

The V and J genes are TRBV7-3 and TRBJ2-2; 10 nucleotides agree with TRBD1. The CDR3 length is 14 residues. V shed 5 bases and J 5 bases; nucleotides not matched to a gene: 2. Germline CDR1 reads SGHTA; CDR2 reads FQGTGA. CDR3 region: CASSGQGGTGELFF. CDR3 DNA sequence: TGTGCCAGCAGCGGACAGGGGGGAACCGGGGAGCTGTTTTTT.

This clone has a single count. V gene TRBV7-2 combines with J gene TRBJ1-2, with D uncertain. The CDR3 runs 13 residues. In germline, CDR1 is SGHTA, CDR2 FQGNSA. V lost 2 bases and J lost 6, with 10 bases in between. Here the CDR3 DNA reads TGTGCCAGCAGCTTAACCACCCAGAATGGCTACACCTTC. This sequence encodes CASSLTTQNGYTF.

Comments on this clone: The junction differs from germline at one of its ends, possibly a read error. CDR3 sequence: CASSFAGLAAPDF. CDR3 nucleotide sequence: TGTGCCAGCAGCTTCGCGGGACTAGCGGCCCCCGACTTC. The chain combines TRBV7-2 with TRBJ2-7, with 11 bases fitting TRBD2. Per germline, CDR1 SGHTA and CDR2 FQGNSA. CDR3 size: 13 residues.

This sequence joins TRBV10-3 and TRBJ2-3; D assignment may be TRBD1 or TRBD2 (5 bases each). CDR3 length: 15 residues. Germline loops: CDR1 ENHRY, CDR2 SYGVKD. The ends were cut back, 1 base at V and 1 base at J, with 9 bases in the middle. CDR3 sequence reads: CAISEYGGGTDTQYF. The DNA for the CDR3 is TGTGCCATCAGTGAGTATGGGGGTGGCACAGATACGCAGTATTTT.

The chain joins TRBV5-1 to TRBJ2-7; 7 nucleotides line up with TRBD2. The CDR3 runs 16 residues. CDR1 and CDR2 (germline): SGHRS, YFSETQ. Trimming cost V 3 bases and J 0 bases; bases outside gene matches: 9. The CDR3 protein is CASSSLGREVSYEQYF. As DNA, the CDR3 is TGCGCCAGCAGCTCACTCGGACGGGAGGTCTCCTACGAGCAGTACTTC.

V is TRBV15 and J is TRBJ1-2; TRBD1 matches at 8 bases. Germline CDR1 LNHNV, CDR2 YYDKDF (reference sequence). J lost 7 bases, V lost 2 bases, and 6 bases had no gene match. The CDR3 length is 14 residues. The CDR3 coding sequence is TGTGCCACCAGCAGATGGACAGGGAGAGGTGGCTACACCTTC. Its protein is CATSRWTGRGGYTF.

This clone was detected a few times. The chain joins TRBV6-5 to TRBJ2-7; 9 positions agree with TRBD1. The CDR3 is made up of 14 amino acids. The germline CDR1 and CDR2 sequences are MNHEY and SVGAGI. V lost 6 bases to trimming and J lost 6 bases; unmatched junction nucleotides: 9. The CDR3 reads CASRPDRGLGEQYF. CDR3 nucleotide sequence: TGTGCCAGCAGACCGGACAGGGGTCTCGGCGAGCAGTACTTC.